This T cell receptor beta chain was found in a study of blood T cell repertoires in COVID-19. Study summary: Acute-phase and convalescent COVID-19 samples originated in the United States, Italy and Spain. PBMCs, B-cell-depleted T cells, or T cells were the source of the cDNA or gDNA that made up the material.

The CDR3 totals 13 residues. The V gene's germline CDR1 is SGHDN and CDR2 FVKESK. V lost 4 bases and J lost 1, with 7 bases in between. Per the authors' pipeline: Quantification of nucleated cells was approximated via reference gene primer amplification. This table comes from immunoSEQ multiplex PCR, and its TCRdb copy is limited to in-frame clones, with some not included. The D gene and trimming were derived from the DNA, and the V and J assignments and clone size from that table. The sample shows approximately 170,000 clones, under 80% of them seen only once. The sequencing input was peripheral blood. The receptor's source is a woman aged 45-65 years with acute or convalescent COVID-19. The chain uses TRBV14 and TRBJ1-1, with D unclear. CDR3 region: CASSLTQNTEAFF. The CDR3 DNA follows: TGTGCCAGCAGCCTGACACAGAACACTGAAGCTTTCTTT.